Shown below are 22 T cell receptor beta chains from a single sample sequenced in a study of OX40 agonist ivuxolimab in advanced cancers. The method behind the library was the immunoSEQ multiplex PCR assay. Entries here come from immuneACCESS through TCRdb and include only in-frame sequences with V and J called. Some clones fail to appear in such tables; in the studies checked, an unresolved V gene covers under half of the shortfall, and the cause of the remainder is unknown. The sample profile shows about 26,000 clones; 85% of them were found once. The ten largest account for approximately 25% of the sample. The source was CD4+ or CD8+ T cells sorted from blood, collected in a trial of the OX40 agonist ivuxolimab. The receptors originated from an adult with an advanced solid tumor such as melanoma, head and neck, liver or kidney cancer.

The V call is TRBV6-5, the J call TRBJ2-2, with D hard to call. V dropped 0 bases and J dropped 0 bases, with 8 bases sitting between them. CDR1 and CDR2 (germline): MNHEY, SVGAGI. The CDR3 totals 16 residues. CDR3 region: CASSYSGLTNTGELFF. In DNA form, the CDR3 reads TGTGCCAGCAGTTACTCGGGGTTGACGAACACCGGGGAGCTGTTTTTT.

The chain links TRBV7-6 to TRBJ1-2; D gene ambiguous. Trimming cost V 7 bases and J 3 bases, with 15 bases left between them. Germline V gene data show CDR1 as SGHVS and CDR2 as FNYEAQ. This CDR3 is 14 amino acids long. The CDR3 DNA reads TGTGCCAGCAATCCCCTTACGAGGGACTATGGCTACACCTTC. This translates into CASNPLTRDYGYTF.

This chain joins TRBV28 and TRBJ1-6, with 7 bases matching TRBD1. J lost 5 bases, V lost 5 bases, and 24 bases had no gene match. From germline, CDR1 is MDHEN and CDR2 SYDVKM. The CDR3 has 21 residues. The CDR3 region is CASSTPGTALSFLPHNSPLHF. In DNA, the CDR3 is TGTGCCAGCAGTACCCCCGGGACAGCTTTGAGCTTCCTCCCACATAATTCACCCCTCCACTTT. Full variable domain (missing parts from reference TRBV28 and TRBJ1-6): DVKVTQSSRYLVKRTGEKVFLECVQDMDHENMFWYRQDPGLGLRLIYFSYDVKMKEKGDIPEGYSVSREKKERFSLILESASTNQTSMYLCASSTPGTALSFLPHNSPLHFGNGTRLTVT.

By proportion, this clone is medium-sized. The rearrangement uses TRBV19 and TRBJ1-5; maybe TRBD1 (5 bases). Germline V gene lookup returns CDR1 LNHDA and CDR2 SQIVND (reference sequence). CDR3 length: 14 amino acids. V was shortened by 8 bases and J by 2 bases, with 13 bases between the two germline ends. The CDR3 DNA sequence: TGTGCCAGTGTGGGGCGTGGTGGCAATCAGCCCCAGCATTTT. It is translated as CASVGRGGNQPQHF.

In DNA form, the CDR3 reads TGTGCCACTCAGGGTTCCCCGGGGAAGGGAGAGACCCAGTACTTC. It encodes CATQGSPGKGETQYF. V is TRBV27 and J is TRBJ2-5, with D perhaps given as TRBD1 or TRBD2 (5 bases each). Between the trimmed V and J ends, which lost 10 bases and 4 bases, there was a span of 22 bases. This CDR3 has 15 residues. Germline V CDR1 and CDR2: MNHEY, SMNVEV (reference sequence).

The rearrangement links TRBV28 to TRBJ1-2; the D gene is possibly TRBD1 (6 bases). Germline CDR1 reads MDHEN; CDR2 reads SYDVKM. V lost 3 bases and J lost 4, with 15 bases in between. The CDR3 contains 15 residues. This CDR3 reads CASSFKAGEPYGYTF. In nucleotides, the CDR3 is TGTGCCAGCAGTTTTAAGGCAGGGGAGCCCTATGGCTACACCTTC.

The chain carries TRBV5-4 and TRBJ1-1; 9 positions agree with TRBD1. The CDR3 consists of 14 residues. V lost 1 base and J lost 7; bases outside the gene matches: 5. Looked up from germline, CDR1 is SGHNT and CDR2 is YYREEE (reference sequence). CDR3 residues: CASSLLTGGVEAFF. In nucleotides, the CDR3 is TGTGCCAGCAGCTTGCTGACAGGGGGTGTTGAAGCTTTCTTT.

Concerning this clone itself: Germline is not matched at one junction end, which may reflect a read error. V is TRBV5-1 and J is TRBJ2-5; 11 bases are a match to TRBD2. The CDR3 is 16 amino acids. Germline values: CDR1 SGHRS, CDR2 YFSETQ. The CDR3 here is CASSSGTSGPQGTQYF. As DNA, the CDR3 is TGCGCCAGCAGCTCCGGGACTAGCGGCCCCCAAGGGACCCAGTACTTC. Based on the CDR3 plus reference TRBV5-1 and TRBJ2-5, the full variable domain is KAGVTQTPRYLIKTRGQQVTLSCSPISGHRSVSWYQQTPGQGLQFLFEYFSETQRNKGNFPGRFSGRQFSNSRSEMNVSTLELGDSALYLCASSSGTSGPQGTQYFGPGTRLLVL.

The CDR3 here is CASSLGWGTSYEQYF. As DNA, the CDR3 is TGTGCCAGCAGCTTAGGTTGGGGCACCTCCTACGAGCAGTACTTC. The chain joins TRBV11-2 to TRBJ2-7; TRBD1 might be the D (5 bases). The V gene lost 1 base and the J gene lost 0 bases, with 10 bases spanning the gap. CDR3 size: 15 residues. CDR1 and CDR2 (germline): SGHAT, FQNNGV. The complete variable domain, with remaining parts taken from reference TRBV11-2 and TRBJ2-7, reads EAGVAQSPRYKIIEKRQSVAFWCNPISGHATLYWYQQILGQGPKLLIQFQNNGVVDDSQLPKDRFSAERLKGVDSTLKIQPAKLEDSAVYLCASSLGWGTSYEQYFGPGTRLTVT.

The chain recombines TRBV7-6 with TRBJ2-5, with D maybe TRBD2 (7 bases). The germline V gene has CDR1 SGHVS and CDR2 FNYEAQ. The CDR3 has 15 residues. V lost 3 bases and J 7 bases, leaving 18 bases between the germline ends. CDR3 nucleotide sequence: TGTGCCAGCAGCTTGGAGGGGGGGGCCCTGGGGACCCAGTACTTC. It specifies CASSLEGGALGTQYF.

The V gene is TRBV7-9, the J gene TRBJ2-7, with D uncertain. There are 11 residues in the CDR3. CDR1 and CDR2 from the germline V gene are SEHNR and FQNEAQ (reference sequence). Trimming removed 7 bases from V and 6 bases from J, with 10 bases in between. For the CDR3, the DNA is TGTGCCAGCAAAAACGCCCGCGAGCAGTACTTC. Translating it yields CASKNAREQYF.

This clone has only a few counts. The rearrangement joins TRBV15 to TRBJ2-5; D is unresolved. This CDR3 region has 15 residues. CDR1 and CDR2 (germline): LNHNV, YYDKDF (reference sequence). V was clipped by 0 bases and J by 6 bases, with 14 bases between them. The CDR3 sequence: CATSRDETGWQTQYF. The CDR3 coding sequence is TGTGCCACCAGCAGAGATGAGACGGGCTGGCAGACCCAGTACTTC. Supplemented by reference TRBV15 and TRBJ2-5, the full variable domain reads DAMVIQNPRYQVTQFGKPVTLSCSQTLNHNVMYWYQQKSSQAPKLLFHYYDKDFNNEADTPDNFQSRRPNTSFCFLDIRSPGLGDTAMYLCATSRDETGWQTQYFGPGTRLLVL.

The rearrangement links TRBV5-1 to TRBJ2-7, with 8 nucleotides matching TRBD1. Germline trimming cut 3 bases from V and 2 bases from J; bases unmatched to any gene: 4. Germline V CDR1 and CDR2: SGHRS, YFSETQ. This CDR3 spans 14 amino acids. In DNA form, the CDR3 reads TGCGCCAGCAGCTGGACAGGGCAAACCTACGAGCAGTACTTC. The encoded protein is CASSWTGQTYEQYF.

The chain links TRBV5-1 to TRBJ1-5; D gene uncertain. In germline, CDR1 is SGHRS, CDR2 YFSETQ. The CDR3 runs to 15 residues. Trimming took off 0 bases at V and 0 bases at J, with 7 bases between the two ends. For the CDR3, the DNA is TGCGCCAGCAGCTTGGGGGAAAATAGCAATCAGCCCCAGCATTTT. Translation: CASSLGENSNQPQHF.

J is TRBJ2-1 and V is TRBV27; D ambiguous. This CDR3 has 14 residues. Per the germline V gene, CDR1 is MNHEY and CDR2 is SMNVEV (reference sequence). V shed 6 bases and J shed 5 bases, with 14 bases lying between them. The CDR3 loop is CASSFRDNNNEQFF. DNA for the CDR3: TGTGCCAGCAGCTTCCGTGACAATAACAATGAGCAGTTCTTC.

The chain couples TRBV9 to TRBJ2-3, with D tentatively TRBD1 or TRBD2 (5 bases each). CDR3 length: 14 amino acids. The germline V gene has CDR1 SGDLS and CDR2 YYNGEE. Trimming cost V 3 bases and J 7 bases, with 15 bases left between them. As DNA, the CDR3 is TGTGCCAGCAGCGGTGGGGACGACGGAAATACGCAGTATTTT. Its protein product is CASSGGDDGNTQYF.

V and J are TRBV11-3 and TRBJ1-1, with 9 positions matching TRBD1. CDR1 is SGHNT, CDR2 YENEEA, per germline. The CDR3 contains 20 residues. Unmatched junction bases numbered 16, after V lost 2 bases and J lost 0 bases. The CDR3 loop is CASSLCYPGQGSGMNTEAFF. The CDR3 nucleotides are TGTGCCAGCAGCTTATGTTACCCGGGACAGGGATCGGGCATGAACACTGAAGCTTTCTTT. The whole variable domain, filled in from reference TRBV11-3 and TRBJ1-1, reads EAGVVQSPRYKIIEKKQPVAFWCNPISGHNTLYWYLQNLGQGPELLIRYENEEAVDDSQLPKDRFSAERLKGVDSTLKIQPAELGDSAVYLCASSLCYPGQGSGMNTEAFFGQGTRLTVV.

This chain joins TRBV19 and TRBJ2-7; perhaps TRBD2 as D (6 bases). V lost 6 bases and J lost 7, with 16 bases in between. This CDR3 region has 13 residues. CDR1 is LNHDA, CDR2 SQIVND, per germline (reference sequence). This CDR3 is CASSAGYVGEQYF. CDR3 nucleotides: TGTGCCAGTAGCGCGGGATACGTGGGGGAGCAGTACTTC.

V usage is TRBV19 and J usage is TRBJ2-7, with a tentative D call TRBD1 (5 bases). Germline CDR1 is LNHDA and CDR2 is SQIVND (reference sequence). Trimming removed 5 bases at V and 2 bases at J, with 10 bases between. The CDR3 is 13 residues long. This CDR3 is CASSLQTAYEQYF. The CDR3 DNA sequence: TGTGCCAGTAGTCTACAGACAGCCTACGAGCAGTACTTC. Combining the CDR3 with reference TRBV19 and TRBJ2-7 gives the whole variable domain DGGITQSPKYLFRKEGQNVTLSCEQNLNHDAMYWYRQDPGQGLRLIYYSQIVNDFQKGDIAEGYSVSREKKESFPLTVTSAQKNPTAFYLCASSLQTAYEQYFGPGTRLTVT.

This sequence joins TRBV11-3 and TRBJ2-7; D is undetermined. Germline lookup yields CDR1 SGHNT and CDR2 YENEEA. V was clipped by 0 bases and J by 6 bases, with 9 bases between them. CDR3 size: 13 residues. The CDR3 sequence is CASSLDLRPEQYF. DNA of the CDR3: TGTGCCAGCAGCTTAGATCTCAGGCCCGAGCAGTACTTC.

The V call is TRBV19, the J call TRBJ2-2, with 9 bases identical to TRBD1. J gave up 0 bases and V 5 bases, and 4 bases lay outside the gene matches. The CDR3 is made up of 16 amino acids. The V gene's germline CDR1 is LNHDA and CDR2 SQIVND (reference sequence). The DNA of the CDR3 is TGTGCCAGTAGTCCACGACAGGGGGCGAACACCGGGGAGCTGTTTTTT. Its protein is CASSPRQGANTGELFF.

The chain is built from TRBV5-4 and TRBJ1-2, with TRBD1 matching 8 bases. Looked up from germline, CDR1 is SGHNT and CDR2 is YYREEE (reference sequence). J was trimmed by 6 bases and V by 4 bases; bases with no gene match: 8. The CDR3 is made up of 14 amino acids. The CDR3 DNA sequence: TGTGCCAGCAGCGGGCTGACAGGGGCTGATGGCTACACCTTC. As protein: CASSGLTGADGYTF.